The clone carrying this T cell receptor (beta chain) showed up just a few times. Its specificity is not known. Only in-frame clones appear in the TCRdb table, and some are missing; sequencing was by immunoSEQ multiplex PCR. The data hold 90,000 or so clones, with 85% observed a single time. The CDR3 is 16 amino acids. Germline CDR1 and CDR2: SGDLS and YYNGEE. The V end was cut by 4 bases, the J end by 3 bases, with 17 bases between. The sample is drawn from a study of cytomegalovirus exposure and HLA in healthy donors. General study points: Later, an analysis found that TCR clusters from the first cohort tended to co-occur in the 120 or so validation repertoires. Most TCR sequences were rare, but some public TCRs occurred in many donors.

The V and J genes are TRBV9 and TRBJ2-1, with D hard to call. The TCR was taken from a man in his late teens or twenties in good health and CMV-seropositive. The sequencing input was PBMCs. The CDR3 protein is CASSPRDPTGYNEQFF. The CDR3 coding sequence is TGTGCCAGCAGCCCCCGAGACCCCACGGGCTACAATGAGCAGTTCTTC.